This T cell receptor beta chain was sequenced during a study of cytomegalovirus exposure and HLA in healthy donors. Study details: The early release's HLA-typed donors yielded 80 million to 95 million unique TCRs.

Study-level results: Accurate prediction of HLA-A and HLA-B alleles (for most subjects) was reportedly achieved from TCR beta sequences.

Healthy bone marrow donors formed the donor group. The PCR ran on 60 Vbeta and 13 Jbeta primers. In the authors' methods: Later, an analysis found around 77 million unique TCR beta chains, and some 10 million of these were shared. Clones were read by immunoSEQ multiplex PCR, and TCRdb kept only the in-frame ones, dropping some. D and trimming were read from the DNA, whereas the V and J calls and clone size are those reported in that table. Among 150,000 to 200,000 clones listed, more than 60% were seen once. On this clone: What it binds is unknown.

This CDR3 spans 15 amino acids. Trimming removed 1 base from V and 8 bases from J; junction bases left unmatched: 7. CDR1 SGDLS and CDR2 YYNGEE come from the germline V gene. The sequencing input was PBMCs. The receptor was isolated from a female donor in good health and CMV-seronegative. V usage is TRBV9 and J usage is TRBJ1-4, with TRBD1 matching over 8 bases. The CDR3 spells CASSVRSGGGEKLFF. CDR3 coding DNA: TGTGCCAGCAGCGTAAGATCAGGGGGCGGAGAAAAACTGTTTTTT.